The 32 T cell receptor beta chains presented below share a single source sample, sequenced in a study of T cells after posttransplantation cyclophosphamide. Assay used: immunoSEQ multiplex PCR; TCRdb lists only in-frame clones, some missing. This sample has tens of thousands of clones, with about 82% found just once. The sequenced sample consisted of PBMCs. The receptors originated from a man aged 25 to 40 with a blood cancer, CMV-positive, and with a related stem cell donor.

V and J are TRBV5-1 and TRBJ2-7; D might be TRBD2 (6 bases). Germline CDR1 SGHRS, CDR2 YFSETQ. The ends were cut back, 4 bases at V and 2 bases at J, with 10 bases in the middle. The CDR3 covers 13 residues. The CDR3 sequence: CASSLTRAYEQYF. In DNA, the CDR3 is TGCGCCAGCAGCCTGACTAGGGCCTACGAGCAGTACTTC.

The V gene is TRBV19, the J gene TRBJ2-1; a possible D gene is TRBD2 (6 bases). CDR1 and CDR2 from the germline V gene are LNHDA and SQIVND (reference sequence). This CDR3 contains 17 residues. Trimming removed 4 bases from V and 13 bases from J, with 29 bases in between. CDR3 DNA: TGTGCCAGTAGTACCGGGGGAGGAACCCCAGGGCGGGGCAAACAGTTCTTC. Its protein is CASSTGGGTPGRGKQFF.

The chain links TRBV7-9 to TRBJ2-1; 10 bases match TRBD2. V lost 3 bases, J lost 10 bases, and 6 bases stayed unmatched. Germline V lookup: CDR1 SEHNR, CDR2 FQNEAQ (reference sequence). The CDR3 sequence is 14 residues long. This CDR3 reads CASSFGLAATEQFF. In nucleotides, the CDR3 is TGTGCCAGCAGCTTTGGACTAGCGGCCACGGAGCAGTTCTTC.

J is TRBJ2-5 and V is TRBV18, with 9 nucleotides matching TRBD2. Per the germline V gene, CDR1 is KGHSH and CDR2 is LQKENI. Trimming at V came to 3 bases and at J to 3 bases, leaving 5 bases not matched to a gene. The CDR3 totals 15 residues. For the CDR3, the DNA is TGTGCCAGCTCACCTATGACTAGCGGAGAAGAGACCCAGTACTTC. Protein: CASSPMTSGEETQYF.

This rearrangement joins TRBV29-1 to TRBJ2-1, with D possibly TRBD1 on 7 matching bases. Per germline, CDR1 SQVTM and CDR2 ANQGSEA. This CDR3 has 14 amino acids. V lost 7 bases and J 9 bases, leaving 22 bases between the germline ends. The CDR3, as DNA: TGCAGCGCGGGGAGGACAGGTTTTCTGTCTGAGCAGTTCTTC. Protein: CSAGRTGFLSEQFF.

The rearrangement joins TRBV4-1 to TRBJ2-3; 9 bases agree with TRBD1. CDR1 is MGHRA, CDR2 YSYEKL, per germline. The CDR3 is 15 residues long. The junction had 4 bases not matched to a gene; V was cut back by 3 bases and J by 3 bases. CDR3 coding DNA: TGCGCCAGCAGCCATCGGACAGGGGATACAGATACGCAGTATTTT. Translated: CASSHRTGDTDTQYF.

The J gene is TRBJ1-5, the V gene TRBV19; 9 bases fit TRBD1. Germline-derived CDR1 and CDR2 are LNHDA and SQIVND (reference sequence). The CDR3 length is 16 residues. V was clipped by 7 bases and J by 2 bases; unmatched bases: 9. The CDR3 DNA follows: TGTGCCAGTAAACGGACAGGGGAGGGCCGCAATCAGCCCCAGCATTTT. Protein product: CASKRTGEGRNQPQHF. The entire variable domain, with the rest obtained from reference TRBV19 and TRBJ1-5, is as follows: DGGITQSPKYLFRKEGQNVTLSCEQNLNHDAMYWYRQDPGQGLRLIYYSQIVNDFQKGDIAEGYSVSREKKESFPLTVTSAQKNPTAFYLCASKRTGEGRNQPQHFGDGTRLSIL.

Only one count was recorded for this clone. The chain has TRBV5-6 and TRBJ1-1; TRBD1 is a possible D gene (5 bases). This CDR3 comprises 12 residues. Trimming shortened V by 3 bases and J by 8 bases, and 11 bases separated the two germline ends. Germline-derived CDR1 and CDR2 are SGHDT and YYEEEE. CDR3 coding DNA: TGTGCCAGCAGCTGGGGGAGGAGGGAAGCTTTCTTT. Translating it yields CASSWGRREAFF.

This chain connects TRBV7-8 to TRBJ2-1; tentative D call: TRBD2 (5 bases). Per germline, CDR1 SGHVS and CDR2 FQNEAQ. The CDR3 contains 15 residues. Trimming cost V 1 base and J 4 bases, with 11 bases left between them. The CDR3 loop reads CASSLGPGVYNEQFF. CDR3 in DNA: TGTGCCAGCAGCTTAGGCCCCGGGGTTTACAATGAGCAGTTCTTC.

V is TRBV15 and J is TRBJ2-7, with 8 bases fitting TRBD1. The CDR3 loop spans 14 amino acids. Germline-derived CDR1 and CDR2 are LNHNV and YYDKDF (reference sequence). V was pared by 8 bases and J by 6 bases, with 12 bases of the junction left unmatched. CDR3 protein: CATSSGQGRSEQYF. The CDR3 DNA reads as TGTGCCACCTCGAGCGGACAGGGAAGGTCCGAGCAGTACTTC.

The chain is built from TRBV10-3 and TRBJ2-3; the D is unclear. The ends were cut back, 0 bases at V and 0 bases at J, with 7 bases in the middle. CDR1 is ENHRY and CDR2 is SYGVKD in the germline V gene. CDR3 size: 15 residues. CDR3 sequence: CAISESLASTDTQYF. The DNA of the CDR3 is TGTGCCATCAGTGAGTCGTTAGCTAGCACAGATACGCAGTATTTT.

The rearrangement uses TRBV21-1 and TRBJ1-2. TRBV21-1 corresponds to a pseudogene. The CDR3 loop spans 14 amino acids. The CDR3 DNA is TGTGCCAGCAACACCGAAACCGGGTCCTATGGCTACACCTTC. Its protein is CASNTETGSYGYTF.

This clone appeared a few times. V usage is TRBV6-6 and J usage is TRBJ2-7; TRBD2 matches at 8 bases. The CDR3 consists of 15 residues. Germline CDR1 and CDR2: MNHNY and SVGAGI (reference sequence). Losses at the gene ends were 6 bases for V and 6 bases for J; bases not matched to a gene: 13. CDR3 loop: CASRTSREGRGEQYF. For the CDR3, the DNA is TGTGCCAGCAGGACCTCCCGGGAGGGTAGGGGCGAGCAGTACTTC.

This clone showed up just once. The junction differs from germline at one of its ends, possibly a read error. The chain combines TRBV30 with TRBJ1-3; 9 bases agree with TRBD1. The CDR3 totals 14 residues. Per the germline V gene, CDR1 is GTSNPN and CDR2 is SVGIG (reference sequence). In DNA, the CDR3 is TGTGCCTGGAGTAATCCGGGACAGGGAAGCACCATATATTTT. This encodes CAWSNPGQGSTIYF.

The chain couples TRBV30 to TRBJ1-2, with D possibly matching TRBD1 (6 bases). This CDR3 spans 13 amino acids. Per the germline V gene, CDR1 is GTSNPN and CDR2 is SVGIG (reference sequence). With 5 bases removed from V and 0 bases from J, the gap between germline ends came to 10 bases. CDR3 coding DNA: TGTGCCTGGGGACAGTCTGCTAACTATGGCTACACCTTC. Its protein is CAWGQSANYGYTF.

This clone was recorded only once. This chain links TRBV19 with TRBJ2-7, with 9 positions matching TRBD1. V trimming: 7 bases; J trimming: 2 bases; junction bases outside the gene matches: 9. This CDR3 contains 15 residues. CDR1 and CDR2 from the germline V gene are LNHDA and SQIVND (reference sequence). CDR3 bases: TGTGCCAGTATGAGTGGGACAGGGAAAACCTACGAGCAGTACTTC. It is translated as CASMSGTGKTYEQYF.

This chain connects TRBV11-2 to TRBJ1-4, with D perhaps matching TRBD1 (5 bases). CDR1 is SGHAT and CDR2 is FQNNGV in the germline V gene. The CDR3 loop spans 15 amino acids. The V gene lost 1 base and the J gene lost 5 bases, with 11 bases spanning the gap. In DNA form, the CDR3 reads TGTGCCAGCAGCTTAGTTAGTCGGGGGAATGAAAAACTGTTTTTT. Amino acids: CASSLVSRGNEKLFF. Variable domain in full (rest from reference TRBV11-2 and TRBJ1-4): EAGVAQSPRYKIIEKRQSVAFWCNPISGHATLYWYQQILGQGPKLLIQFQNNGVVDDSQLPKDRFSAERLKGVDSTLKIQPAKLEDSAVYLCASSLVSRGNEKLFFGSGTQLSVL.

The J gene is TRBJ2-5, the V gene TRBV30; TRBD2 matches at 9 bases. CDR1 and CDR2 (germline): GTSNPN, SVGIG (reference sequence). Trimming at V came to 5 bases and at J to 5 bases, leaving 9 bases not matched to a gene. The CDR3 is 14 residues long. CDR3 in DNA: TGTGCCTGGGAAACCCCACTAGCGGGTGAGACCCAGTACTTC. Translating it yields CAWETPLAGETQYF.

The chain carries TRBV11-1 and TRBJ2-1; a weak D match, TRBD1 (6 bases). The germline gives CDR1 SGHAT, CDR2 FQDESV (reference sequence). This CDR3 is 13 amino acids long. V lost 6 bases and J 6 bases, leaving 12 bases between the germline ends. CDR3 residues: CASSKQQGNEQFF. The CDR3 DNA reads as TGTGCCAGCAGTAAACAACAGGGCAATGAGCAGTTCTTC.

This chain uses TRBV7-9 with TRBJ2-5, with a possible D match to TRBD2 (5 bases). CDR1 SEHNR and CDR2 FQNEAQ come from the germline V gene (reference sequence). The CDR3 length is 18 residues. Trimming took 5 bases from V and 5 from J, leaving 27 bases between them. DNA for the CDR3: TGTGCCAGCAGCCACCTTTGGAGGAGAGATAATGCAAGGGAGACCCAGTACTTC. Protein sequence: CASSHLWRRDNARETQYF.

V and J are TRBV5-6 and TRBJ2-1, with 7 bases lining up with TRBD2. Trimming took 6 bases from V and 9 from J; bases not matched to a gene: 15. Germline lookup yields CDR1 SGHDT and CDR2 YYEEEE. The CDR3 contains 15 residues. For the CDR3, the DNA is TGTGCCAGCAACAACGCGGGGAGGGTGGCCGGTGAGCAGTTCTTC. Translated, it gives CASNNAGRVAGEQFF.

This chain uses TRBV29-1 with TRBJ2-1; D is unresolved. V shed 4 bases and J shed 0 bases, with 13 bases lying between them. The germline V gene has CDR1 SQVTM and CDR2 ANQGSEA. The CDR3 runs 15 residues. The chain's CDR3 is CSVVGRPSSYNEQFF. Written as DNA, the CDR3 is TGCAGCGTTGTTGGCAGGCCAAGCTCCTACAATGAGCAGTTCTTC.

The genes are TRBV10-3 and TRBJ2-5; 15 bases match TRBD2. V lost 4 bases to trimming and J lost 5 bases; unmatched junction nucleotides: 8. Germline V CDR1 and CDR2: ENHRY, SYGVKD. This CDR3 has 17 amino acids. Here the CDR3 reads CAISGPRTSGRAETQYF. CDR3 sequence (DNA): TGTGCCATCAGTGGGCCCAGGACTAGCGGGAGGGCCGAGACCCAGTACTTC.

J is TRBJ2-7 and V is TRBV5-1; the D gene is possibly TRBD1 (8 bases). V dropped 4 bases and J dropped 4 bases, with 27 bases sitting between them. Per germline, CDR1 SGHRS and CDR2 YFSETQ. This CDR3 is built from 18 residues. CDR3: CASSRNPLLNRGGYEQYF. CDR3 bases: TGCGCCAGCAGCCGGAACCCGCTCTTAAACAGGGGGGGTTACGAGCAGTACTTC.

The rearrangement links TRBV14 to TRBJ1-1, with 7 bases fitting TRBD1. After removal of 4 bases from V and 6 bases from J, the junction contained 5 bases not matched to a gene. The CDR3 totals 13 residues. CDR1 SGHDN and CDR2 FVKESK come from the germline V gene. The DNA for the CDR3 is TGTGCCAGCAGCCTACAGGGGTACTCTGAAGCTTTCTTT. Translating it yields CASSLQGYSEAFF.

The genes are TRBV20-1 and TRBJ2-5, with D unresolved. Trimming cost V 3 bases and J 5 bases, with 7 bases left between them. Germline V gene data show CDR1 as DFQATT and CDR2 as SNEGSKA (reference sequence). This CDR3 region has 11 residues. This CDR3 reads CSARGRETQYF. The CDR3 DNA sequence: TGCAGTGCTAGGGGCCGGGAGACCCAGTACTTC.

V gene TRBV18 combines with J gene TRBJ2-2; the match to TRBD2 covers 11 bases. The CDR3 totals 17 residues. Germline CDR1 reads KGHSH; CDR2 reads LQKENI. V shed 4 bases and J 0 bases; nucleotides not matched to a gene: 4. CDR3 coding DNA: TGTGCCAGCTCACTGACTAGCGGGAACCCGAACACCGGGGAGCTGTTTTTT. Protein product: CASSLTSGNPNTGELFF.

This chain connects TRBV7-9 to TRBJ2-7; 7 bases fit TRBD2. Trimming removed 1 base from V and 5 bases from J; junction bases left unmatched: 8. The CDR3 covers 15 residues. Germline values: CDR1 SEHNR, CDR2 FQNEAQ (reference sequence). DNA of the CDR3: TGTGCCAGCAGCTTAGGGGCCGGCGGGAGCCACGAGCAGTACTTC. Amino acids: CASSLGAGGSHEQYF.

V usage is TRBV28 and J usage is TRBJ2-5, with D perhaps TRBD1 (5 bases). The CDR3 has 14 residues. Germline CDR1 is MDHEN and CDR2 is SYDVKM. V was shortened by 5 bases and J by 0 bases, with 10 bases between the two germline ends. CDR3: CASSTRQNQETQYF. CDR3 nucleotides: TGTGCCAGCAGTACCCGACAGAACCAAGAGACCCAGTACTTC. The full variable domain, in which reference TRBV28 and TRBJ2-5 provide the parts outside the CDR3, is DVKVTQSSRYLVKRTGEKVFLECVQDMDHENMFWYRQDPGLGLRLIYFSYDVKMKEKGDIPEGYSVSREKKERFSLILESASTNQTSMYLCASSTRQNQETQYFGPGTRLLVL.

V usage is TRBV27 and J usage is TRBJ2-2, with D possibly matching TRBD1 (6 bases). The V gene's germline CDR1 is MNHEY and CDR2 SMNVEV (reference sequence). V shed 6 bases and J shed 0 bases, with 14 bases lying between them. The CDR3 contains 16 residues. This CDR3 is CASSRGQLANTGELFF. CDR3 bases: TGTGCCAGCAGCCGGGGACAACTAGCGAACACCGGGGAGCTGTTTTTT.

The chain uses TRBV7-2 and TRBJ2-7; TRBD1 matches 7 bases. Losses at the gene ends were 5 bases for V and 0 bases for J; bases not matched to a gene: 7. Germline V gives CDR1 SGHTA, CDR2 FQGNSA. The CDR3 extends over 15 amino acids. Here the CDR3 DNA reads TGTGCCAGCAGCACCACAGGGGCTAGCTCCTACGAGCAGTACTTC. This sequence encodes CASSTTGASSYEQYF.

This chain links TRBV7-2 with TRBJ1-3; D unclear. V gave up 3 bases and J gave up 0 bases, with 12 bases separating them. Germline-derived CDR1 and CDR2 are SGHTA and FQGNSA. This CDR3 is built from 16 residues. This CDR3 is CASSLAGPNSGNTIYF. The CDR3 region has the DNA TGTGCCAGCAGCTTGGCAGGCCCAAACTCTGGAAACACCATATATTTT.